Following are 21 T cell receptor beta chains from one sample sequenced in a study of identical twins. Each CDR3 protein gets one entry after TCRdb re-called the 5' RACE reads with MiXCR. The data contain around 280,000 distinct CDR3 sequences, about 8.3% of them singletons. In addition, the sample was reused for a study of yellow fever vaccine responses in identical twins.

Sequencing used memory (CD45RO+) T cells sorted from blood. The receptor set was obtained from a woman under 30 in good health.

This clonotype was found many times. The chain joins TRBV20-1 to TRBJ2-7, with a possible D match to TRBD2 (6 bases). Trimming cost V 0 bases and J 2 bases, with 11 bases left between them. Per germline, CDR1 DFQATT and CDR2 SNEGSKA (reference sequence). The CDR3 runs to 14 residues. In DNA, the CDR3 is TGCAGTGCTAGAGATGACGGGAGAACCTACGAGCAGTACTTC. Its protein is CSARDDGRTYEQYF.

At least ten counts were recorded for this clonotype. This chain uses TRBV7-2 with TRBJ2-1; unclear D gene. V dropped 5 bases and J dropped 0 bases, with 11 bases sitting between them. The germline V gene encodes CDR1 SGHTA and CDR2 FQGNSA. This CDR3 has 15 amino acids. The CDR3 nucleotides are TGTGCCAGCAGCCAAGTTGACGCCTCCTACAATGAGCAGTTCTTC. This gives the protein CASSQVDASYNEQFF.

The chain joins TRBV28 to TRBJ2-4; 7 bases map to TRBD2. With V trimmed by 10 bases and J by 7 bases, 19 bases remained unmatched. CDR3 size: 16 residues. Germline loops: CDR1 MDHEN, CDR2 SYDVKM. The CDR3 reads CATYQYSGEGRNIQYF. The CDR3 DNA reads TGTGCCACCTATCAATACTCTGGGGAGGGGAGGAACATTCAGTACTTC.

This clonotype was observed a single time. The V gene is TRBV11-1, the J gene TRBJ2-3; 11 bases agree with TRBD2. The CDR3 loop spans 16 amino acids. Per germline, CDR1 SGHAT and CDR2 FQDESV (reference sequence). The ends lost 5 bases at V and 4 bases at J; junction bases unmatched: 8. CDR3 coding DNA: TGTGCCAGCAGCGCCACTAGCGGGAGTGTTCCAGATACGCAGTATTTT. It yields the protein CASSATSGSVPDTQYF.

This clonotype was recorded at least ten times. The V call is TRBV7-9, the J call TRBJ2-3, with D perhaps matching TRBD1 (6 bases). The CDR3 length is 15 residues. Trimming stripped 1 base from V and 0 bases from J, with 8 bases between. The germline CDR1 and CDR2 sequences are SEHNR and FQNEAQ (reference sequence). DNA of the CDR3: TGTGCCAGCAGCTTAGATGGGGGCAGCACAGATACGCAGTATTTT. Translation: CASSLDGGSTDTQYF.

Many counts were recorded for this clonotype. The V and J genes are TRBV12-3 or TRBV12-4 and TRBJ2-3; D uncertain. CDR3 length: 12 residues. V lost 3 bases to trimming and J lost 5 bases, with 6 bases between them. The CDR3: CASSFSRDTQYF. The CDR3 DNA reads TGTGCCAGCAGTTTCTCTAGAGATACGCAGTATTTT.

This clonotype was found many times. DNA of the CDR3: TGCAGTGCTAGAGGAGCGGACAACCAAGAGACCCAGTACTTC. This gives the protein CSARGADNQETQYF. V is TRBV20-1 and J is TRBJ2-5; possibly TRBD1 or TRBD2 for D (5 bases each). This CDR3 spans 14 amino acids. Germline loops: CDR1 DFQATT, CDR2 SNEGSKA (reference sequence). The V and J ends lost 1 base and 0 bases respectively, with 9 bases between them.

This clonotype was recorded many times. The rearrangement uses TRBV7-8 and TRBJ2-3; tentative D call: TRBD1 (6 bases). The CDR3 is made up of 15 amino acids. Germline CDR1 is SGHVS and CDR2 is FQNEAQ. V dropped 4 bases and J dropped 0 bases, with 11 bases sitting between them. CDR3 nucleotide sequence: TGTGCCAGCAGCTCCCGACAGGAGAGCACAGATACGCAGTATTTT. Translation: CASSSRQESTDTQYF.

This chain joins TRBV15 and TRBJ1-1, with 7 nucleotides matching TRBD1. The CDR3 spans 18 residues. The junction had 11 bases not matched to a gene; V was cut back by 0 bases and J by 1 base. Germline-derived CDR1 and CDR2 are LNHNV and YYDKDF (reference sequence). DNA of the CDR3: TGTGCCACCAGCAGAGATCCTAGACAGGGTGTGTGGAACACTGAAGCTTTCTTT. This translates into CATSRDPRQGVWNTEAFF.

This clonotype was seen a handful of times. The rearrangement uses TRBV27 and TRBJ2-2; D possibly corresponds to TRBD1 (7 bases). From germline, CDR1 is MNHEY and CDR2 SMNVEV (reference sequence). V was trimmed by 4 bases and J by 4 bases, leaving 19 bases between them. CDR3 length: 17 amino acids. The CDR3 region has the DNA TGTGCCAGCAGTTGCACAGGGGAGGCGAAGTGCACCGGGGAGCTGTTTTTT. Amino acid sequence: CASSCTGEAKCTGELFF.

This clonotype showed up just a few times. The chain is built from TRBV7-9 and TRBJ2-1, with unresolved D. The CDR3 is made up of 9 amino acids. V was trimmed by 2 bases and J by 13 bases, leaving 3 bases between them. The germline V gene encodes CDR1 SEHNR and CDR2 FQNEAQ (reference sequence). DNA for the CDR3: TGTGCCAGCAGCTTACACCAGTTCTTC. Translation: CASSLHQFF.

The chain combines TRBV4-2 with TRBJ2-5, with a tentative D call TRBD2 (5 bases). The CDR3 contains 17 residues. Germline CDR1 LGHNA, CDR2 YNFKEQ. V was clipped by 1 base and J by 5 bases, with 20 bases between them. CDR3 sequence (DNA): TGTGCCAGCAGCCAAGGGGTAACTGACGGGATCGAGGAGACCCAGTACTTC. This gives the protein CASSQGVTDGIEETQYF.

This clonotype showed up many times. The CDR3 DNA reads as TGTGCCAGCAGCTTAGCGTCGAGCAACGCTAACTATGGCTACACCTTC. This encodes CASSLASSNANYGYTF. The chain links TRBV7-8 to TRBJ1-2, with D unclear. Trimming left V 0 bases short and J 0 bases short, with 11 bases between. Germline CDR1 reads SGHVS; CDR2 reads FQNEAQ. There are 16 residues in the CDR3.

The CDR3 loop reads CSATRLAGNTGELFF. The CDR3 nucleotides are TGCAGTGCTACCAGACTAGCGGGCAACACCGGGGAGCTGTTTTTT. The V gene is TRBV20-1, the J gene TRBJ2-2, with 10 bases that match TRBD2. The V segment lost 4 bases and the J segment 2 bases; nucleotides outside the gene matches: 4. Germline V gene data show CDR1 as DFQATT and CDR2 as SNEGSKA (reference sequence). This CDR3 comprises 15 residues.

V usage is TRBV28 and J usage is TRBJ1-3, with no clear D. V lost 5 bases and J 5 bases, leaving 10 bases between the germline ends. Per the germline V gene, CDR1 is MDHEN and CDR2 is SYDVKM. The CDR3 runs 13 residues. CDR3 coding DNA: TGTGCCAGCAGTGAGGACGGGCGAAACACCATATATTTT. The encoded protein is CASSEDGRNTIYF.

The chain couples TRBV5-5 to TRBJ2-1; 8 nucleotides align to TRBD1. After removal of 0 bases from V and 8 bases from J, the junction contained 7 bases not matched to a gene. Per the germline V gene, CDR1 is SGHKS and CDR2 is YYEKEE (reference sequence). The CDR3 is 15 amino acids. The CDR3 protein is CASSLAQGALDEQFF. CDR3 DNA: TGTGCCAGCAGCTTGGCCCAGGGGGCTCTGGATGAGCAGTTCTTC.

A few counts support this clonotype. This chain uses TRBV24-1 with TRBJ2-1; D ambiguous. The CDR3 sequence is 14 residues long. V lost 5 bases and J 0 bases, leaving 7 bases between the germline ends. Germline V gene sequence: CDR1 KGHDR, CDR2 SFDVKD. The CDR3 here is CATSATYSYNEQFF. The CDR3 DNA sequence: TGTGCCACCAGTGCTACTTACTCCTACAATGAGCAGTTCTTC.

This chain uses TRBV11-2 with TRBJ1-4, with 7 bases matching TRBD1. The length of the CDR3 is 13 residues. CDR1 and CDR2 from the germline V gene are SGHAT and FQNNGV. The J segment lost 7 bases and the V segment lost 5 bases, leaving 4 bases of the junction unmatched. The CDR3 coding sequence is TGTGCCAGCAGCCTCGACAGGGCTGAAAAACTGTTTTTT. Its protein product is CASSLDRAEKLFF.

This clonotype was detected only a few times. The gene calls are TRBV28 and TRBJ2-7; 9 positions agree with TRBD2. This CDR3 has 15 residues. Germline V gene lookup returns CDR1 MDHEN and CDR2 SYDVKM. V shed 6 bases, J shed 4 bases, and the junction held 10 bases outside the gene matches. For the CDR3, the DNA is TGTGCCAGCAGGGGGGGAGGCGGGAGGGTATACGAGCAGTACTTC. It yields the protein CASRGGGGRVYEQYF. The full variable domain, rest sourced from reference TRBV28 and TRBJ2-7, is DVKVTQSSRYLVKRTGEKVFLECVQDMDHENMFWYRQDPGLGLRLIYFSYDVKMKEKGDIPEGYSVSREKKERFSLILESASTNQTSMYLCASRGGGGRVYEQYFGPGTRLTVT.

Many counts were recorded for this clonotype. This chain joins TRBV5-1 and TRBJ2-7; TRBD2 agrees at 11 bases. Unmatched junction bases numbered 1, after V lost 2 bases and J lost 6 bases. Germline assignment: CDR1 SGHRS and CDR2 YFSETQ. The CDR3 has 13 residues. CDR3 sequence (DNA): TGCGCCAGCAGCTTTCTAGCGGGAGGCGAGCAGTACTTC. Its translation is CASSFLAGGEQYF.

This clonotype has more than one count but fewer than ten. CDR3 coding DNA: TGTGCCAGCAGCTTAGGAGGTTTGGCTAGCGGGAGAGGGGAGACCCAGTACTTC. Its protein product is CASSLGGLASGRGETQYF. This chain links TRBV7-8 with TRBJ2-5; 10 nucleotides agree with TRBD2. This CDR3 region has 18 residues. The trim removed 1 base at V and 5 bases at J, leaving 13 bases unmatched. CDR1 is SGHVS, CDR2 FQNEAQ, per germline.